Listed below are T cell receptor beta chains from one sample, sequenced in a study of T cell repertoires in cytomegalovirus infection. In TCRdb, the reads were re-called with MiXCR into one record per CDR3 protein. In the table there are 150,000 to 200,000 distinct CDR3 sequences, 20% to 25% of which are singletons. Which antigens these TCRs recognize remains unknown. The specimen comprised CD8+ T cells from cultured PBMCs, sampled from culture after CMV antigen stimulation. Every receptor here comes from a human donor in good health (CMV status not recorded). Some clones in this sample may be carry-over from other donors' samples. CDR3s include the opening cysteine and the closing phenylalanine or tryptophan. The D gene is left open where the match is weak. The size of a clone is reported for some rows only, either as once, few or many, or as a class for expanded clones.

clone size	V gene	D gene	J gene	CDR3 protein	CDR3 DNA
few	TRBV9	TRBD2	TRBJ2-3	CASSTSGGGTDTQYF	TGTGCCAGCAGCACCTCCGGGGGGGGCACAGATACGCAGTATTTT
.	TRBV7-3	.	TRBJ1-1	CASSPHLNTEAFF	TGTGCCAGCAGCCCACATTTGAACACTGAAGCTTTCTTT
few	TRBV19	.	TRBJ1-5	CASSIGDVSNQPQHF	TGTGCCAGTAGTATAGGGGATGTTAGCAATCAGCCCCAGCATTTT
.	TRBV6-6	.	TRBJ2-7	CASSFSRGREQYF	TGTGCCAGCAGTTTTAGCAGAGGGCGCGAGCAGTACTTC
.	TRBV7-9	.	TRBJ1-1	CASSLPMNTEAFF	TGTGCCAGCAGCTTACCGATGAACACTGAAGCTTTCTTT
few	TRBV4-3	TRBD1	TRBJ2-7	CASSQGGQGPYEQYF	TGCGCCAGCAGCCAAGGGGGACAGGGCCCCTACGAGCAGTACTTC
few	TRBV2	.	TRBJ1-1	CASGVRYTEAFF	TGTGCCAGCGGGGTACGATACACTGAAGCTTTCTTT
few	TRBV28	TRBD1	TRBJ2-1	CASRGVYRGDNEQFF	TGTGCCAGCAGGGGAGTATACAGGGGTGATAATGAGCAGTTCTTC
.	TRBV27	TRBD1	TRBJ2-7	CASSKRTGNHEQYF	TGTGCCAGCAGTAAAAGGACAGGGAACCACGAGCAGTACTTC
.	TRBV4-2	TRBD1	TRBJ1-2	CASSALGQPNYGYTF	TGTGCCAGCAGCGCCCTGGGACAGCCTAACTATGGCTACACCTTC
.	TRBV4-3	.	TRBJ2-1	CASSLFTANEQFF	TGCGCCAGCAGCCTCTTCACCGCTAATGAGCAGTTCTTC
.	TRBV7-6	.	TRBJ2-5	CASNLGQETQYF	TGTGCCAGCAACCTGGGGCAAGAGACCCAGTACTTC
.	TRBV29-1	.	TRBJ1-2	CSVEAMGVYGYTF	TGCAGCGTTGAAGCTATGGGGGTCTATGGCTACACCTTC
few	TRBV7-2	TRBD1	TRBJ1-5	CASSSTGGHQPQHF	TGTGCCAGCAGTTCTACAGGGGGCCATCAGCCCCAGCATTTT
.	TRBV7-2	.	TRBJ2-1	CASSPGSNNEQFF	TGTGCCAGCAGCCCTGGAAGCAACAATGAGCAGTTCTTC
few	TRBV12-3/TRBV12-4	.	TRBJ2-7	CASSLISNYEQYF	TGTGCCAGCAGTTTAATTAGCAACTACGAGCAGTACTTC
.	TRBV2	.	TRBJ2-3	CASLPAEVTDTQYF	TGTGCCAGTTTACCAGCGGAGGTCACAGATACGCAGTATTTT
.	TRBV7-6	TRBD1	TRBJ1-1	CASSSNNRGKAFF	TGTGCCAGCAGTTCCAACAACAGGGGGAAAGCTTTCTTT
.	TRBV7-6	TRBD1	TRBJ2-7	CASSLPDRDGYEQYF	TGTGCCAGCAGCTTACCTGACAGGGACGGCTACGAGCAGTACTTC
few	TRBV27	.	TRBJ2-7	CASSDRPRGGEQYF	TGTGCCAGCAGTGACAGGCCCCGCGGTGGGGAGCAGTACTTC
.	TRBV27	.	TRBJ2-2	CASSFGTTGIGELFF	TGTGCCAGCAGTTTCGGGACAACGGGTATCGGGGAGCTGTTTTTT
few	TRBV6-6	.	TRBJ2-7	CASSQDQGTSYEQYF	TGTGCCAGCAGCCAAGACCAGGGGACCTCCTACGAGCAGTACTTC
.	TRBV12-5	TRBD2	TRBJ2-1	CASGLGLASHEQFF	TGTGCTAGTGGTTTGGGACTAGCGTCGCATGAGCAGTTCTTC
.	TRBV11-3	TRBD1	TRBJ2-2	CASSLGRQGGGHKNTGELFF	TGTGCCAGCAGCTTAGGCCGACAGGGCGGCGGACATAAGAACACCGGGGAGCTGTTTTTT
few	TRBV6-1	TRBD1	TRBJ2-7	CASSEDTGTEHYEQYF	TGTGCCAGCAGTGAAGATACCGGGACAGAGCACTACGAGCAGTACTTC
few	TRBV7-2	.	TRBJ2-5	CASSLPPPGTSLETQYF	TGTGCCAGCAGCTTACCCCCCCCAGGGACTTCCCTGGAGACCCAGTACTTC
.	TRBV28	TRBD1	TRBJ1-5	CASSYITGDPDQPQHF	TGTGCCAGCAGTTATATTACAGGGGATCCCGATCAGCCCCAGCATTTT
few	TRBV27	.	TRBJ2-1	CASSSWERDSRGFEQFF	TGTGCCAGCAGTTCCTGGGAACGGGACTCCCGGGGGTTTGAGCAGTTCTTC
many	TRBV10-3	.	TRBJ1-2	CAISDEAVMFGYTF	TGTGCCATCAGTGACGAGGCAGTTATGTTTGGCTACACCTTC
.	TRBV4-1	.	TRBJ1-2	CASSQGPGNSAGGYTF	TGCGCCAGCAGCCAAGGGCCCGGGAACTCCGCGGGTGGCTACACCTTC
few	TRBV14	.	TRBJ1-5	CASSQSPGGIQHF	TGTGCCAGCAGCCAATCCCCCGGGGGAATCCAGCATTTT
once	TRBV19	.	TRBJ1-1	CASSIDMWNTEAFF	TGTGCCAGTAGTATTGATATGTGGAACACTGAAGCTTTCTTT
few	TRBV9	.	TRBJ1-5	CASSVHQPQHF	TGTGCCAGCAGCGTCCATCAGCCCCAGCATTTT
few	TRBV6-2/TRBV6-3	TRBD2	TRBJ2-3	CASSYLGTSGSTDTQYF	TGTGCCAGCAGCTACCTCGGGACTAGCGGGAGCACAGATACGCAGTATTTT
.	TRBV7-8	TRBD2	TRBJ2-1	CASSSRTSGRHNEQFF	TGTGCCAGCAGCTCGAGGACTAGCGGGAGACACAATGAGCAGTTCTTC
.	TRBV7-9	.	TRBJ2-7	CASSPRGAELITYEQYF	TGTGCCAGCAGCCCGAGGGGTGCCGAGTTGATTACCTACGAGCAGTACTTC
few	TRBV7-8	TRBD1	TRBJ2-1	CASSHDRDASSYNEQFF	TGTGCCAGCAGCCACGACAGGGATGCAAGCTCCTACAATGAGCAGTTCTTC
few	TRBV7-4	.	TRBJ1-4	CASSLGHTIEKLFF	TGTGCCAGCAGCTTGGGACATACTATTGAAAAACTGTTTTTT
.	TRBV11-2	.	TRBJ1-1	CASSLFVRTEAFF	TGTGCCAGCAGCTTATTTGTTCGCACTGAAGCTTTCTTT
few	TRBV4-1	.	TRBJ2-3	CASSQDTGTPLGDTQYF	TGCGCCAGCAGCCAAGATACTGGGACTCCACTGGGAGATACGCAGTATTTT
few	TRBV12-3/TRBV12-4	.	TRBJ2-1	CASSLGLSPKYNEQFF	TGTGCCAGCAGTTTAGGCCTATCCCCCAAGTACAATGAGCAGTTCTTC
.	TRBV29-1	.	TRBJ1-3	CSVVSPGEGNTIYF	TGCAGCGTTGTTTCCCCAGGGGAAGGAAACACCATATATTTT
few	TRBV20-1	TRBD2	TRBJ2-5	CSARGGLAGGPSETQYF	TGCAGTGCTAGAGGGGGACTAGCGGGGGGGCCCAGTGAGACCCAGTACTTC
.	TRBV7-2	TRBD2	TRBJ2-1	CASSSIPSAGGNNEQFF	TGTGCCAGCAGCTCAATCCCCTCAGCGGGGGGTAACAATGAGCAGTTCTTC
few	TRBV11-2	TRBD1	TRBJ2-2	CASSFPSVQGAHTGELFF	TGTGCCAGCAGCTTCCCGTCGGTGCAGGGGGCTCACACCGGGGAGCTGTTTTTT
.	TRBV7-8	TRBD1	TRBJ1-2	CASSWGAGTGGGYTF	TGTGCCAGCAGCTGGGGGGCCGGGACAGGGGGCGGCTACACCTTC
few	TRBV5-5	.	TRBJ1-1	CASTPGDTEAFF	TGTGCCAGCACCCCGGGGGACACTGAAGCTTTCTTT
.	TRBV7-2	.	TRBJ2-3	CASSLAWVDRAGDTQYF	TGTGCCAGCAGCTTAGCGTGGGTGGATAGGGCGGGAGATACGCAGTATTTT
few	TRBV4-3	TRBD1	TRBJ1-1	CASSQIVGDSPMNTEAFF	TGCGCCAGCAGCCAGATCGTAGGGGACAGCCCTATGAACACTGAAGCTTTCTTT
.	TRBV7-6	.	TRBJ1-3	CASRAAQGVEGNTIYF	TGTGCCAGCAGGGCCGCACAGGGAGTAGAAGGAAACACCATATATTTT
many	TRBV28	.	TRBJ2-2	CASSLTGELFF	TGTGCCAGCAGTTTAACCGGGGAGCTGTTTTTT
.	TRBV7-2	TRBD2	TRBJ2-7	CASSLARGMAHEQYF	TGTGCCAGCAGCTTAGCGCGGGGGATGGCCCACGAGCAGTACTTC
.	TRBV27	.	TRBJ1-1	CASSLSGQPNTEAFF	TGTGCCAGCAGTTTATCAGGACAGCCAAACACTGAAGCTTTCTTT
few	TRBV11-2	TRBD2	TRBJ2-7	CASSLPLAGQQYEQYF	TGTGCCAGCAGCTTACCCCTAGCGGGGCAACAATACGAGCAGTACTTC
few	TRBV6-5	.	TRBJ2-3	CASSYISGGTDTQYF	TGTGCCAGCAGTTACATCTCGGGGGGCACAGATACGCAGTATTTT